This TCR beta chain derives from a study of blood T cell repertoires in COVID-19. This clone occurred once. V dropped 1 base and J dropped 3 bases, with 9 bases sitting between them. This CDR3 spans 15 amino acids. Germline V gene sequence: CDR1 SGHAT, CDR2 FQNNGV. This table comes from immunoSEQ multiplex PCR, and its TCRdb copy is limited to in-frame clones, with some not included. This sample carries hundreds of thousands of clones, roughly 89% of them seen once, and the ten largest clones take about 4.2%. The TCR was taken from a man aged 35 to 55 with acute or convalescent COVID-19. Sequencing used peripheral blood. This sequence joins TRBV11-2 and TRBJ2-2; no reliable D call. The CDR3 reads CASSLGYSDTGELFF. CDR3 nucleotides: TGTGCCAGCAGCTTAGGGTACTCGGACACCGGGGAGCTGTTTTTT.